Listed here is a single TCR beta chain. The junction shows a germline mismatch at one end, possibly a read error. Repertoires were generated with immunoSEQ multiplex PCR, while TCRdb's copy carries only in-frame clones and drops some. This sample carries tens of thousands of clones, roughly 87% of them seen once, and the ten largest clones take 5.5% to 8%. CDR1 is SGHDN and CDR2 is FVKESK in the germline V gene. This CDR3 is 13 amino acids long. These data belong to a study of blood T cell repertoires in COVID-19. The chain is built from TRBV14 and TRBJ2-7; D not resolved. The sequence came from a man aged 18 to 29 with COVID-19, enrolled during active disease. Input material: peripheral blood. Here the CDR3 reads CASSEDVLYEQYF. CDR3 nucleotide sequence: TGTGCCAGCAGCGAAGATGTCCTATACGAGCAGTACTTC. Supplemented by reference TRBV14 and TRBJ2-7, the full variable domain reads EAGVTQFPSHSVIEKGQTVTLRCDPISGHDNLYWYRRVMGKEIKFLLHFVKESKQDESGMPNNRFLAERTGGTYSTLKVQPAELEDSGVYFCASSEDVLYEQYFGPGTRLTVT.